This T cell receptor (beta chain) was sequenced for a study of metastatic and nonmetastatic thyroid tumors. Study-wide results and caveats: Significantly higher TCR beta diversity was reportedly seen in malignant thyroid tumors than benign nodules, in blood and tumor.

Thyroid surgery was preceded by no treatment in any patient. V lost 6 bases to trimming and J lost 0 bases, with 11 bases between them. Germline V CDR1 and CDR2: DFQATT, SNEGSKA (reference sequence). The CDR3 consists of 13 residues. This clone was counted ten times or more. Its specificity is not known. With MiXCR, TCRdb called clones anew from the PCR reads. Of some 40,000 clones in the sample, about 19% were seen once. The sample taken for sequencing was tumor tissue. This TCR came from a female donor with papillary thyroid cancer or a benign thyroid nodule (not recorded which). Some clones in this sample may be carry-over from other donors' samples. This chain uses TRBV20-1 with TRBJ1-2; no clear D. In DNA, the CDR3 is TGCAGTGCATCACAAGAAGCTAACTATGGCTACACCTTC. It translates to CSASQEANYGYTF.